The present entry profiles one TCR beta chain with its context. Its antigen remains unidentified. The record originates from a study of OX40 agonist ivuxolimab in advanced cancers. This CDR3 is built from 15 residues. Germline values: CDR1 SGHDN, CDR2 FVKESK. V dropped 4 bases and J dropped 5; count of bases not matched to a gene: 7. The study's findings and limits: Clonal expansion in partial responders at 0.1-3.0 mg/kg ranked among the lowest. Clonal expansion from baseline to week 6 occurred in both CD4+ and CD8+ T cells.

Clones were read by immunoSEQ multiplex PCR, and TCRdb kept only the in-frame ones, dropping some. The table has roughly 77,000 clones, roughly 90% seen once; the top ten hold nearly 0.55%. Material: CD4+ or CD8+ T cells sorted from blood, obtained in a trial of the OX40 agonist ivuxolimab. The rearrangement links TRBV14 to TRBJ2-2; 7 nucleotides line up with TRBD2. This sequence was found in an adult with an advanced solid tumor such as melanoma, head and neck, liver or kidney cancer. The CDR3 region is CASSLIRGETGELFF. The CDR3 DNA reads as TGTGCCAGCAGCCTTATCCGGGGGGAGACCGGGGAGCTGTTTTTT.